The rows below give T cell receptor beta chains drawn from one sample of a study of blood T cell repertoires in COVID-19. TCRdb's table, derived via immunoSEQ multiplex PCR, lists solely in-frame clones and lacks some. This table holds under 150,000 clones, approximately 87% found once. The sample taken for sequencing was PBMCs or T cells enriched from blood (not recorded which). The receptors stem from a woman in her thirties with acute COVID-19. The CDR3 runs from the conserved cysteine through the conserved F or W. D genes are given only for firm matches. Clone size appears in some rows only: once, few, many, or a class for an expanded clone.

v_call,j_call,d_call,clone_size,cdr3_aa,cdr3_nt
TRBV27,TRBJ2-7,.,.,CASSLVGSYEQYF,TGTGCCAGCAGTTTGGTAGGGAGCTACGAGCAGTACTTC
TRBV2,TRBJ2-7,.,.,CASPTAGSYEQYF,TGTGCCAGCCCTACTGCAGGGTCCTACGAGCAGTACTTC
TRBV29-1,TRBJ2-6,.,.,CSVRAGGANVLTF,TGCAGCGTGAGGGCCGGTGGGGCCAACGTCCTGACTTTC
TRBV7-2,TRBJ1-2,TRBD1,.,CASSPDRVYYGYTF,TGTGCCAGCAGCCCGGACAGGGTTTACTATGGCTACACCTTC
TRBV2,TRBJ2-3,TRBD2,.,CASRGLAGVKDTQYF,TGTGCCAGCAGGGGACTAGCGGGAGTCAAAGATACGCAGTATTTT
TRBV28,TRBJ1-1,TRBD1,.,CASSLYDRASTEAFF,TGTGCCAGCAGTTTATACGACAGGGCGAGCACTGAAGCTTTCTTT
TRBV7-6,TRBJ2-3,.,.,CASSFTAAGADTQYF,TGTGCCAGCAGCTTTACAGCGGCTGGGGCAGATACGCAGTATTTT
TRBV2,TRBJ2-7,.,.,CASSVLYEQYF,TGTGCCAGCAGCGTCTTGTACGAGCAGTACTTC
TRBV28,TRBJ2-1,.,.,CASSLPGVINEQFF,TGTGCCAGCAGTTTGCCGGGAGTTATCAATGAGCAGTTCTTC
TRBV28,TRBJ2-7,TRBD1,.,CASRRDRESGWGREYF,TGTGCCAGCAGGCGGGACAGGGAGAGTGGTTGGGGAAGGGAGTACTTC
TRBV7-2,TRBJ1-5,.,.,CASRAPGGNQPQHF,TGTGCCAGCAGGGCTCCTGGTGGCAATCAGCCCCAGCATTTT
TRBV25-1,TRBJ2-7,TRBD2,.,CASSVRTSGSIVHEQYF,TGTGCCAGCAGTGTCCGGACTAGCGGGAGTATCGTACACGAGCAGTACTTC
TRBV7-2,TRBJ2-7,TRBD2,.,CASSQGTSGSSYEQYF,TGTGCCAGCAGCCAAGGGACTAGCGGGAGCTCCTACGAGCAGTACTTC
TRBV2,TRBJ2-3,TRBD1,.,CASKRIPGQLTDTQYF,TGTGCCAGCAAACGAATCCCGGGACAGCTCACAGATACGCAGTATTTT
TRBV2,TRBJ2-7,.,.,CASSYGQLPTYEQYF,TGTGCCAGCAGTTATGGACAGCTACCGACCTACGAGCAGTACTTC
TRBV5-1,TRBJ2-7,TRBD2,.,CASSLTSGADSYEQYF,TGCGCCAGCAGCTTGACTAGCGGAGCCGACTCCTACGAGCAGTACTTC
TRBV14,TRBJ2-6,TRBD1,.,CASSPPGGDRYSGANVLTF,TGTGCCAGCAGCCCCCCAGGGGGCGACCGTTACTCTGGGGCCAACGTCCTGACTTTC
TRBV10-3,TRBJ2-7,.,.,CAINPGDSHEQYF,TGTGCCATCAACCCAGGGGATTCCCACGAGCAGTACTTC
TRBV18,TRBJ1-2,.,.,CASSPLGQDYGYTF,TGTGCCAGCTCACCACTGGGGCAGGACTATGGCTACACCTTC
TRBV7-3,TRBJ2-3,TRBD2,.,CASSLQAGRADTQYF,TGTGCCAGCAGCTTACAAGCGGGAAGGGCAGATACGCAGTATTTT
TRBV6-2/TRBV6-3,TRBJ2-1,.,.,CASSYIPGDEQFF,TGTGCCAGCAGTTACATCCCAGGGGATGAGCAGTTCTTC
TRBV3-1/TRBV3-2,TRBJ2-2,TRBD1,.,CASSQAGGMGELFF,TGTGCCAGCAGCCAAGCAGGGGGAATGGGGGAGCTGTTTTTT
TRBV19,TRBJ1-5,TRBD1,few,CASSDRVGQPQHF,TGTGCCAGCTCGGACAGGGTGGGACAGCCCCAGCATTTT
TRBV27,TRBJ2-1,TRBD2,.,CASSLDTSGSDDEQFF,TGTGCCAGCAGTTTGGACACTAGCGGGAGTGACGATGAGCAGTTCTTC
TRBV2,TRBJ1-5,.,.,CASRQDSNQPQHF,TGTGCCAGCAGGCAGGATAGCAATCAGCCCCAGCATTTT
TRBV2,TRBJ2-3,.,.,CASSDGFGLEKNTDTQYF,TGTGCCAGCAGTGACGGGTTCGGTCTGGAGAAAAACACAGATACGCAGTATTTT
TRBV5-5,TRBJ2-7,.,.,CASYGSYEQYF,TGTGCCTCGTACGGGAGCTACGAGCAGTACTTC
TRBV3-1/TRBV3-2,TRBJ2-7,TRBD1,.,CASSHGTGGIEQYF,TGTGCCAGCAGTCACGGGACAGGGGGGATCGAGCAGTACTTC